This TCR beta chain was documented in a study of T cell repertoires in cytomegalovirus infection. Turning to the study itself: It was the public TCR beta signatures that indicated both CMV infection and matching HLA type. General observations from the study: CMV carriers with the relevant HLA were identified by cumulative public TCR beta family frequency. Predominance within the ex vivo response was attributable to HLA-C-restricted CMV-specific TCR beta clonotypes.

Trimming removed 8 bases at V and 8 bases at J, with 15 bases between. The CDR3 covers 12 residues. Per germline, CDR1 MNHEY and CDR2 SMNVEV (reference sequence). This clonotype was seen a few times. No antigen is known for it. TCRdb re-analysed the reads in MiXCR, keeping a single row per CDR3 protein. This repertoire shows roughly 640,000 distinct CDR3 sequences, less than 25% found once; its top ten account for approximately 8%. This rearrangement joins TRBV27 to TRBJ1-2; D unresolved. The receptor's source is a human donor in good health (CMV status not recorded). Some clones in this sample may be carry-over from other donors' samples. Sequenced: CD8+ T cells from PBMCs. CDR3 amino acids: CASLGGYEGYTF. The CDR3 DNA sequence: TGTGCCAGCCTCGGAGGCTACGAGGGCTACACCTTC.